What follows are 6 T cell receptor beta chains derived from one specimen sequenced in a study of PD-1 blockade in classical Hodgkin lymphoma. The repertoire was sequenced with immunoSEQ multiplex PCR; TCRdb's copy has only in-frame clones and lacks some. The sample comprises 100,000 or so clones, about nine tenths of which are singletons, and around a fifth rests with the top ten. Time point: cycle 4 day 1 (C4D1), after six to seven weeks of nivolumab. No patient escaped relapse after autologous stem cell transplantation, and brentuximab vedotin exposure varied. The material was peripheral blood mononuclear cells (PBMCs), obtained before the fourth cycle of nivolumab. All receptors come from a human donor with classical Hodgkin lymphoma.

The chain employs TRBV5-4 and TRBJ1-4, with 11 bases matching TRBD1. The CDR3 has 14 residues. Trimming cost V 4 bases and J 4 bases; bases outside gene matches: 0. CDR1 SGHNT and CDR2 YYREEE come from the germline V gene (reference sequence). This CDR3 is CASSGTGGNEKLFF. The DNA for the CDR3 is TGTGCCAGCAGCGGGACAGGGGGTAATGAAAAACTGTTTTTT.

A few counts support this clone. The chain links TRBV25-1 to TRBJ2-3, with D hard to call. The CDR3 is 13 residues long. V dropped 6 bases and J dropped 1 base, with 8 bases sitting between them. Per the germline V gene, CDR1 is MGHDK and CDR2 is SYGVNS. CDR3 coding DNA: TGTGCCAGCAGCCTAGGCCGCACAGATACGCAGTATTTT. The encoded protein is CASSLGRTDTQYF.

This chain connects TRBV18 to TRBJ1-2; the D gene is possibly TRBD1 (6 bases). CDR1 is KGHSH, CDR2 LQKENI, per germline. This CDR3 comprises 14 residues. V lost 3 bases to trimming and J lost 0 bases, with 8 bases between them. CDR3 region: CASSPDRANYGYTF. The DNA of the CDR3 is TGTGCCAGCTCACCGGACAGAGCTAACTATGGCTACACCTTC.

The genes are TRBV27 and TRBJ2-2, with 13 bases identical to TRBD2. The CDR3 runs to 16 residues. Looked up from germline, CDR1 is MNHEY and CDR2 is SMNVEV (reference sequence). The V gene end was trimmed by 6 bases and the J gene end by 6 bases; junction bases not matched to a gene: 7. This CDR3 reads CASSYSGLAGAGELFF. The DNA of the CDR3 is TGTGCCAGCAGCTACTCAGGACTAGCGGGAGCCGGGGAGCTGTTTTTT.

This clone was observed once. This sequence joins TRBV5-1 and TRBJ2-1, with TRBD2 matching 10 bases. The CDR3 consists of 16 residues. Looked up from germline, CDR1 is SGHRS and CDR2 is YFSETQ. V shed 0 bases, J shed 8 bases, and the junction held 8 bases outside the gene matches. The chain's CDR3 is CASSLGGSGRTYEQFF. The DNA of the CDR3 is TGCGCCAGCAGCTTGGGAGGTAGCGGGAGGACTTATGAGCAGTTCTTC.

V gene TRBV19 combines with J gene TRBJ1-2; maybe TRBD1 (6 bases). The CDR3 contains 14 residues. Germline values: CDR1 LNHDA, CDR2 SQIVND (reference sequence). Trimming pared 4 bases from V and 0 bases from J, leaving 9 bases between. CDR3 bases: TGTGCCAGTAGTACGGACAGAACTAACTATGGCTACACCTTC. Translating it yields CASSTDRTNYGYTF.